This TCR beta chain was recovered during a study of blood T cell repertoires in COVID-19. As to this clone: This same CDR3 is encoded by further DNA sequences in the sample.

Germline V gene data show CDR1 as SGHVS and CDR2 as FQNEAQ. V was clipped by 1 base and J by 1 base, with 6 bases between them. The length of the CDR3 is 14 residues. As processed by the authors: Amplification from reference gene primers served as the basis for estimated nucleated cell counts. TCRdb's copy holds only in-frame clones and misses some; the assay was immunoSEQ multiplex PCR. V, J and clone size are taken as reported in that table, and D and trimming were inferred from the DNA itself. The sample includes 20,000 to 30,000 clones, about 88% of them seen just once. Sequences were obtained from peripheral blood. V usage is TRBV7-8 and J usage is TRBJ2-3; D remains ambiguous. This TCR was sampled from a human donor in a cohort sampled during active COVID-19. The CDR3 nucleotides read TGTGCCAGCAGCTTAGGCTTAGGCACAGATACGCAGTATTTT. It yields the protein CASSLGLGTDTQYF.